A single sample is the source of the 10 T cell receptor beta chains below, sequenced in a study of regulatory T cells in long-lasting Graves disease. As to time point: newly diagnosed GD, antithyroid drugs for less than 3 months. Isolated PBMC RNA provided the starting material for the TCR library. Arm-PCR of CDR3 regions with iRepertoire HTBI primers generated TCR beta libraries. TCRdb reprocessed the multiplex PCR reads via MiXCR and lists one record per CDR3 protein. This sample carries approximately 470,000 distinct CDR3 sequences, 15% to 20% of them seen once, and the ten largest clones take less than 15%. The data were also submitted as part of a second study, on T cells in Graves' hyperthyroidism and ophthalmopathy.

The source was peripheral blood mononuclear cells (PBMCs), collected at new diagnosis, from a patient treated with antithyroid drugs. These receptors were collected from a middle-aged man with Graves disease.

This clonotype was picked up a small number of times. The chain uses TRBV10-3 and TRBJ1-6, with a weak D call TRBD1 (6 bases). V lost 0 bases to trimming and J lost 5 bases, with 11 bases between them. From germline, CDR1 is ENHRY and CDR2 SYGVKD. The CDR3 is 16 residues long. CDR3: CAISESLPGDNSPLHF. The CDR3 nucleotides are TGTGCCATCAGTGAGTCTTTACCAGGGGATAATTCACCCCTCCACTTT.

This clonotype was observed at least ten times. In DNA form, the CDR3 reads TGTGCCAGCAGTCCCCTAGAGCGGAAAGTATCCAATGAGCAGTTCTTC. This translates into CASSPLERKVSNEQFF. The rearrangement links TRBV27 to TRBJ2-1; D is perhaps TRBD2 (5 bases). This CDR3 has 16 residues. The germline V gene encodes CDR1 MNHEY and CDR2 SMNVEV (reference sequence). V lost 5 bases and J 6 bases, leaving 20 bases between the germline ends.

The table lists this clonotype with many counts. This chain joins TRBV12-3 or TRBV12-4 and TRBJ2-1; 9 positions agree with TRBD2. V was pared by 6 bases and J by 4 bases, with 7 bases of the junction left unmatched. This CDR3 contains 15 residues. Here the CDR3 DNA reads TGTGCCAGCAGACCACTGGCGGGAGGGTACAATGAGCAGTTCTTC. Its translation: CASRPLAGGYNEQFF.

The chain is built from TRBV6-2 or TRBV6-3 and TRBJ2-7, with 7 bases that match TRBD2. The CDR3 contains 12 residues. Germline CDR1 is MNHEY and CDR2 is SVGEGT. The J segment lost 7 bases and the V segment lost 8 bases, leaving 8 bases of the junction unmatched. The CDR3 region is CASSGGVREQYF. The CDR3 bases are TGTGCCAGCTCTGGGGGGGTGAGGGAGCAGTACTTC.

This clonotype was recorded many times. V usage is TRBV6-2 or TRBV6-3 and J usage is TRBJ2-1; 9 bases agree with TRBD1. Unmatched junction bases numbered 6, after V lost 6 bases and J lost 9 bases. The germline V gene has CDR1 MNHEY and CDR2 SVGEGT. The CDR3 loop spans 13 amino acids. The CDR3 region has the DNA TGTGCCAGCAGGGGACAGGGTCTAGGTGAGCAGTTCTTC. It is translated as CASRGQGLGEQFF.

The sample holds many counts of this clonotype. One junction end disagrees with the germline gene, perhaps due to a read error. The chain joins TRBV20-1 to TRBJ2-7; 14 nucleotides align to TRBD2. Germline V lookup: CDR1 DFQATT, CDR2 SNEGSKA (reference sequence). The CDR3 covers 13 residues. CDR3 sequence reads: CSAPTGLAGEAWF. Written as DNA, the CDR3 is TGCAGTGCACCCACGGGACTAGCGGGAGAGGCATGGTTC.

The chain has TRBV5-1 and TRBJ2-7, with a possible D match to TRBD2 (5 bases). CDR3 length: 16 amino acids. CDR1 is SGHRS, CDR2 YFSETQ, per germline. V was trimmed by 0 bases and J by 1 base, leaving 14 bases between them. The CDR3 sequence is CASSLDFSAGSYEQYF. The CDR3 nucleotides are TGCGCCAGCAGCTTGGATTTTTCGGCGGGTTCCTACGAGCAGTACTTC.

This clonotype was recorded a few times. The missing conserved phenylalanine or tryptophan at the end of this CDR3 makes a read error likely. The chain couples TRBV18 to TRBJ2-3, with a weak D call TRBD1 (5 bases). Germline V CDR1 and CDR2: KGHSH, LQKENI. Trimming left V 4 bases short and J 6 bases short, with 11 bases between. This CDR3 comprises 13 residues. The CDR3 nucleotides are TGTGCCAGCTCACTTGACAGTTCGGATACGCAGTATCTT. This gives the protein CASSLDSSDTQYL.

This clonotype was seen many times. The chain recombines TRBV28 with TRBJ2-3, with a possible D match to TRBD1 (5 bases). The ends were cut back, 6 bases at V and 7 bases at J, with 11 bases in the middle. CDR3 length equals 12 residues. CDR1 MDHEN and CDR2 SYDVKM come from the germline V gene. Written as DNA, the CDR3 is TGTGCCAGCAGCCAAGGGGATTATACGCAGTATTTT. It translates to CASSQGDYTQYF.

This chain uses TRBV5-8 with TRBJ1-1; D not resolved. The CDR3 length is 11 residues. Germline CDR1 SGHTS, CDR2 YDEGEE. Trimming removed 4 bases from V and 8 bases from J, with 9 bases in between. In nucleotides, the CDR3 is TGTGCCAGCAGCCCCCGTGTAGAAGCTTTCTTT. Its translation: CASSPRVEAFF.